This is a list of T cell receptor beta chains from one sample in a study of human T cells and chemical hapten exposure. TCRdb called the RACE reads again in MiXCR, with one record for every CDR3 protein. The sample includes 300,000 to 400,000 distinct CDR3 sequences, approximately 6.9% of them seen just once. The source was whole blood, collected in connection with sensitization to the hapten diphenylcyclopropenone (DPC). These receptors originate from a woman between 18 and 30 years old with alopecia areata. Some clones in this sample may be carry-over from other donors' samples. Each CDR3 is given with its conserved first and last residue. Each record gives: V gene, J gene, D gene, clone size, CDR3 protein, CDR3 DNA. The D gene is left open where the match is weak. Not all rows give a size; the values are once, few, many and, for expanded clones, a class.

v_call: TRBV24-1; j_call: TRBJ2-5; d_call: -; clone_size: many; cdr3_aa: CATSDPRSTETQYF; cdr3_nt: TGTGCCACCAGTGACCCAAGATCGACAGAGACCCAGTACTTC
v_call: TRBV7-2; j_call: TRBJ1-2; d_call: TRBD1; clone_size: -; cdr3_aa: CASSLSGTGRLYGYTF; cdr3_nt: TGTGCCAGCAGCTTAAGTGGGACAGGCCGCCTCTATGGCTACACCTTC
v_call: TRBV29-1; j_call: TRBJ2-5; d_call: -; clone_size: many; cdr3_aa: CSVDDPGAWTETQYF; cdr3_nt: TGCAGCGTTGATGATCCGGGGGCCTGGACAGAGACCCAGTACTTC
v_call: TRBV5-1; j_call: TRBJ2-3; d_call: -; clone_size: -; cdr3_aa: CASSLAGQSTDTQYF; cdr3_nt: TGCGCCAGCAGCTTGGCAGGACAGAGCACAGATACGCAGTATTTT
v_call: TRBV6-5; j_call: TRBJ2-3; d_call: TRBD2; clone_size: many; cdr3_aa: CASTRSGKADTQYF; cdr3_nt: TGTGCCAGCACCCGTAGCGGGAAGGCAGATACGCAGTATTTT
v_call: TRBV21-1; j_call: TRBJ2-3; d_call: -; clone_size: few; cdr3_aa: CASSRVSGGATDTQYF; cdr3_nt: TGTGCCAGCAGCAGAGTTAGCGGGGGGGCGACAGATACGCAGTATTTT
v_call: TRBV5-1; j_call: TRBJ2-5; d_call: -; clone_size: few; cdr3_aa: CASSLDDLSETQYF; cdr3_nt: TGCGCCAGCAGCCTAGACGATCTCTCAGAGACCCAGTACTTC
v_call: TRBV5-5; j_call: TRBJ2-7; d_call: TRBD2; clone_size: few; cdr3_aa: CASSLTSGGGEQYF; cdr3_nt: TGTGCCAGCAGCCTGACTAGCGGAGGGGGCGAGCAGTACTTC
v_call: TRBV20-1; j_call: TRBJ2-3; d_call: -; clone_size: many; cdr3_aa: CSARDAQGLASTDTQYF; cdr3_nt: TGCAGTGCTAGAGACGCTCAGGGGCTGGCTAGCACAGATACGCAGTATTTT
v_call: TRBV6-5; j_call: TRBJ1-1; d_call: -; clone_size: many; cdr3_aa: CASRDTGNTEAFF; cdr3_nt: TGTGCCAGCAGAGATACAGGTAACACTGAAGCTTTCTTT
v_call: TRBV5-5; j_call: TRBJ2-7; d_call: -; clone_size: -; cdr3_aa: CASSLQKGPYEQYF; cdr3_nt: TGTGCCAGCAGCTTGCAGAAGGGACCGTACGAGCAGTACTTC
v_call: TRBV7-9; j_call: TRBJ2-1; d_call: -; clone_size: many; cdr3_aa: CASSRPGPNNEQFF; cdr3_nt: TGTGCCAGCAGCCGACCGGGTCCTAACAATGAGCAGTTCTTC
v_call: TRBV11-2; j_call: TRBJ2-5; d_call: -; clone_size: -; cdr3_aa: CASSFVWGEETQYF; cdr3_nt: TGTGCCAGCAGTTTCGTCTGGGGTGAAGAGACCCAGTACTTC
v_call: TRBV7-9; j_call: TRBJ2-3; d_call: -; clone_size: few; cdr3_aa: CASAAEYTDTQYF; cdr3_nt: TGTGCCAGCGCGGCCGAATACACAGATACGCAGTATTTT
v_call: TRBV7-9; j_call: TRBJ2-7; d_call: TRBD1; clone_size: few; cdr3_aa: CASSPPGQGHEQYF; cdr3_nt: TGTGCCAGCAGCCCCCCGGGACAGGGCCACGAGCAGTACTTC
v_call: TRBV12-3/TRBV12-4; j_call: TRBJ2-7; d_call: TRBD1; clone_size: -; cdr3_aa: CASSLPSSRTGDYEQYF; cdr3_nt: TGTGCCAGCAGTTTACCCTCGTCCAGGACAGGGGACTACGAGCAGTACTTC
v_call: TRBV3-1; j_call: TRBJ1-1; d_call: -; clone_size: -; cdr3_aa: CASSQGFMNTEAFF; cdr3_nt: TGTGCCAGCAGCCAGGGGTTCATGAACACTGAAGCTTTCTTT
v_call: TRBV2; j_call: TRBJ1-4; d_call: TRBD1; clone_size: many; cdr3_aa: CASSERRGGGEKLFF; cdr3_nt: TGTGCCAGCAGTGAAAGGCGAGGGGGCGGAGAAAAACTGTTTTTT
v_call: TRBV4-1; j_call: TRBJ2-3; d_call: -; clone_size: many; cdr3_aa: CASSQVVPASTDTQYF; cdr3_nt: TGCGCCAGCAGCCAAGTAGTCCCAGCTAGCACAGATACGCAGTATTTT
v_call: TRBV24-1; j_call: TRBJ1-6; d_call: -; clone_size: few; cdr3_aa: CATSEGSYNSPLHF; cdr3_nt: TGTGCCACCAGTGAGGGCAGCTATAATTCACCCCTCCACTTT
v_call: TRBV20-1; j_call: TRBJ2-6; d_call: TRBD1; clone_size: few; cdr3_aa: CSARDQGDPVLSGANVLTF; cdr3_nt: TGCAGTGCTAGAGATCAGGGGGACCCCGTACTCTCTGGGGCCAACGTCCTGACTTTC
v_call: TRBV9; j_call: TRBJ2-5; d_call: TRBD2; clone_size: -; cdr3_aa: CASSGSGGETQYF; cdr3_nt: TGTGCCAGCAGCGGTAGCGGGGGAGAGACCCAGTACTTC
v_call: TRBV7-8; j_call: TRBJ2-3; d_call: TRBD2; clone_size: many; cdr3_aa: CASSLALAGGYTDTQYF; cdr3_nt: TGTGCCAGCAGCTTAGCCCTAGCGGGGGGCTACACAGATACGCAGTATTTT
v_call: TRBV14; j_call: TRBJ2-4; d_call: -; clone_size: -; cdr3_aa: CASSQRSSSQAKNIQYF; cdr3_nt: TGTGCCAGCAGCCAACGTAGCAGCTCCCAAGCCAAAAACATTCAGTACTTC
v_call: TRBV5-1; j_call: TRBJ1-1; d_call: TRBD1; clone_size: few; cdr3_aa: CASSEGQAGTEAFF; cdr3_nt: TGCGCCAGCAGCGAGGGACAGGCAGGAACTGAAGCTTTCTTT
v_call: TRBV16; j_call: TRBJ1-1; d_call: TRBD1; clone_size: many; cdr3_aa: CASSQDGQGALHGFF; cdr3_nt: TGTGCCAGCAGCCAAGATGGACAGGGGGCCCTCCACGGTTTCTTT
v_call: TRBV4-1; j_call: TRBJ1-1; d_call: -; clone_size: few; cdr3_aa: CASSHLPHTEAFF; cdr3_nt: TGCGCCAGCAGCCACCTCCCCCACACTGAAGCTTTCTTT
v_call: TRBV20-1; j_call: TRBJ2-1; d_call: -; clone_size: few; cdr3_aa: CSAKVWVGNEQFF; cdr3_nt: TGCAGTGCAAAGGTTTGGGTTGGGAATGAGCAGTTCTTC
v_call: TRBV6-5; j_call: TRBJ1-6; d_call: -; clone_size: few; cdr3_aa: CASSPDFYNSPLHF; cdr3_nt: TGTGCCAGCAGCCCGGACTTTTATAATTCACCCCTCCACTTT
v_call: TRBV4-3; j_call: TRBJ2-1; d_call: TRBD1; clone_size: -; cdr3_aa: CASSQAGTGDEEQFF; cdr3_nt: TGCGCCAGCAGCCAAGCGGGGACAGGGGATGAGGAGCAGTTCTTC
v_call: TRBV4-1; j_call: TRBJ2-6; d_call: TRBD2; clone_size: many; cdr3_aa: CASSPETSGGAHGANVLTF; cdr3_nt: TGCGCCAGCAGCCCCGAAACTAGCGGGGGGGCCCATGGGGCCAACGTCCTGACTTTC
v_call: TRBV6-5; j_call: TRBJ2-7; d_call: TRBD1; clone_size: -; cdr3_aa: CASSRTGRSEQYF; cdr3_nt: TGTGCCAGCAGTCGGACAGGGCGAAGCGAGCAGTACTTC
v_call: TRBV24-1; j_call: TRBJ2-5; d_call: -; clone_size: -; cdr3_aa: CATSDTGGLMETQYF; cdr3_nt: TGTGCCACCAGTGACACGGGCGGCCTAATGGAGACCCAGTACTTC
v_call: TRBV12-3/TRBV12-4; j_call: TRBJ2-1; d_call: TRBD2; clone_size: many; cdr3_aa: CASSLARGGPYNEQFF; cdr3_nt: TGTGCCAGCAGTTTAGCGCGGGGGGGCCCCTACAATGAGCAGTTCTTC
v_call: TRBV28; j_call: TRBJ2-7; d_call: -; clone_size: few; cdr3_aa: CASSAPRLGTYEQYF; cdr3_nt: TGTGCCAGCAGCGCCCCCCGGCTAGGAACTTACGAGCAGTACTTC
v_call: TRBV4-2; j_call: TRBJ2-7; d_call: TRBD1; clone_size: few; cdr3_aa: CASSQELGTGIYEQYF; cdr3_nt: TGTGCCAGCAGCCAAGAACTAGGGACAGGTATCTACGAGCAGTACTTC
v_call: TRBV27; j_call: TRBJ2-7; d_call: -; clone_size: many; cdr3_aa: CASSPTPGRVGVLSQYF; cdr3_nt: TGTGCCAGCAGCCCGACGCCTGGCAGGGTTGGAGTATTGTCCCAGTACTTC
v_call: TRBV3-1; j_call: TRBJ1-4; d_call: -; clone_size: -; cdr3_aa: CASSLSGAVELFF; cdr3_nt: TGTGCCAGCAGCCTTTCCGGGGCGGTCGAACTGTTTTTT
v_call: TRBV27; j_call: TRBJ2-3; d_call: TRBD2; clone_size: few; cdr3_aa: CASSLGGGAADTQYF; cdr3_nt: TGTGCCAGCAGTTTAGGCGGGGGGGCTGCAGATACGCAGTATTTT
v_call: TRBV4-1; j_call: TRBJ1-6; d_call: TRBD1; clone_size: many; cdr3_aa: CASSQGQGARGSPLHF; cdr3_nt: TGCGCCAGCAGCCAGGGACAGGGGGCGAGAGGTTCACCCCTCCACTTT
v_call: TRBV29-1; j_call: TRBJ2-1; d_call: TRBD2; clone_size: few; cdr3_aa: CSVRGLAGGEQFF; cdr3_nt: TGCAGCGTTAGGGGACTAGCGGGTGGTGAGCAGTTCTTC